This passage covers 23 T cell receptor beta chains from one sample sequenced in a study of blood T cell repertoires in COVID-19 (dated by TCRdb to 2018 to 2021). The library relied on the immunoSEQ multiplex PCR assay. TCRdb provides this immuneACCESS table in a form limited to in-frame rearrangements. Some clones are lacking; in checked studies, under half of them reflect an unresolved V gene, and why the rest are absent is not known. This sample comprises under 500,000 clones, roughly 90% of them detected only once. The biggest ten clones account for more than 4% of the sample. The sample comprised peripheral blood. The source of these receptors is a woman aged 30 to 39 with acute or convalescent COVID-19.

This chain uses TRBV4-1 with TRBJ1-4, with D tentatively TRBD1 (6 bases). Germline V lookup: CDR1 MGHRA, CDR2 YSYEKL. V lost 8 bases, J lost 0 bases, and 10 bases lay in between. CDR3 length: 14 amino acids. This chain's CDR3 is CASGTPATNEKLFF. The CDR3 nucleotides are TGCGCCAGCGGGACACCAGCAACTAATGAAAAACTGTTTTTT.

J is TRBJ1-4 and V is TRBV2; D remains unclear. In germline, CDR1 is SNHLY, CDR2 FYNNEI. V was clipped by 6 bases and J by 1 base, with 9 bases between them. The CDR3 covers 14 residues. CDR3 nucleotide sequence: TGTGCCAGCAGGAAGGAGGAAACTAATGAAAAACTGTTTTTT. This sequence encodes CASRKEETNEKLFF.

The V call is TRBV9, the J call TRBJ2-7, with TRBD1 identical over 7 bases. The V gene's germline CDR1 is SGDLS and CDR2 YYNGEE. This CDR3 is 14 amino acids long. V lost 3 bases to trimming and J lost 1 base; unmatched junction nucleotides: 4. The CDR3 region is CASSERQGSYEQYF. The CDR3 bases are TGTGCCAGCAGCGAGAGACAGGGATCCTACGAGCAGTACTTC.

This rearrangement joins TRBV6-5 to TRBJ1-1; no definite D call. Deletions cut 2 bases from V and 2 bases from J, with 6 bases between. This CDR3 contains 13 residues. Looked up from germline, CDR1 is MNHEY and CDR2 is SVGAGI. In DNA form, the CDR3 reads TGTGCCAGCAGTTACCGGAGTAACACTGAAGCTTTCTTT. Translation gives CASSYRSNTEAFF.

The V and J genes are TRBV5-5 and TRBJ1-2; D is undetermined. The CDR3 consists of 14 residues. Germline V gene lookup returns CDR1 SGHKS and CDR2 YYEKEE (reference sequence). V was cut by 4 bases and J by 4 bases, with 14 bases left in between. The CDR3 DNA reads TGTGCCAGCAGCCCAACGACCGCGGCCTATGGCTACACCTTC. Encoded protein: CASSPTTAAYGYTF. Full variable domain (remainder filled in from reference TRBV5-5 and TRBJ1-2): DAGVTQSPTHLIKTRGQQVTLRCSPISGHKSVSWYQQVLGQGPQFIFQYYEKEERGRGNFPDRFSARQFPNYSSELNVNALLLGDSALYLCASSPTTAAYGYTFGSGTRLTVV.

The CDR3 nucleotides read TGTGCCAGCTCACAGAACTCACAGGGGGCTGGTGAGCAGTACTTC. Protein product: CASSQNSQGAGEQYF. This chain uses TRBV18 with TRBJ2-7; 9 positions agree with TRBD1. Per the germline V gene, CDR1 is KGHSH and CDR2 is LQKENI. The CDR3 spans 15 residues. V trimming: 4 bases; J trimming: 7 bases; junction bases outside the gene matches: 11.

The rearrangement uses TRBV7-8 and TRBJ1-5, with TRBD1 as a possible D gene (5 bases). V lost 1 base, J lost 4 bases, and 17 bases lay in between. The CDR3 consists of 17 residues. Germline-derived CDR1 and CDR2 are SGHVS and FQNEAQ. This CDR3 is CASSLEGFLTVNQPQHF. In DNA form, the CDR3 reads TGTGCCAGCAGCTTAGAAGGATTCTTGACAGTGAATCAGCCCCAGCATTTT.

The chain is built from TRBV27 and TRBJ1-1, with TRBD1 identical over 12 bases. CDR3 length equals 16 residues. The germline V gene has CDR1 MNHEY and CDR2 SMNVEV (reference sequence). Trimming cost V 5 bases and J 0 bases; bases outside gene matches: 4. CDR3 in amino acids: CASSQGTGGLNTEAFF. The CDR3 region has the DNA TGTGCCAGCAGTCAGGGGACAGGGGGCCTGAACACTGAAGCTTTCTTT.

Here the CDR3 DNA reads TGTGCCAGTAGTATAGGAGACAGTTCCCATTCACCCCTCCACTTT. Its protein is CASSIGDSSHSPLHF. The chain has TRBV19 and TRBJ1-6; TRBD1 is a possible D gene (5 bases). V lost 1 base and J 8 bases, leaving 12 bases between the germline ends. This CDR3 is 15 amino acids long. Germline CDR1 LNHDA, CDR2 SQIVND (reference sequence).

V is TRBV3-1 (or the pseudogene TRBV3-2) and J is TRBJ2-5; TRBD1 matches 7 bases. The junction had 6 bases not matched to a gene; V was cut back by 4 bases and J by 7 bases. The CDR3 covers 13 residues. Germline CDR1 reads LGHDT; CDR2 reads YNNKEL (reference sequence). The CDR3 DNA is TGTGCCAGCAGCCGACAGGGTGAAGTGACCCAGTACTTC. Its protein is CASSRQGEVTQYF.

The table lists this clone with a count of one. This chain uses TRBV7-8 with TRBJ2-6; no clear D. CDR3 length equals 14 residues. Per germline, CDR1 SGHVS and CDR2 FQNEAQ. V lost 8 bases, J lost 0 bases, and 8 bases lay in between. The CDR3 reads CASSVVSGANVLTF. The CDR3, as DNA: TGTGCCAGCTCAGTTGTCTCTGGGGCCAACGTCCTGACTTTC.

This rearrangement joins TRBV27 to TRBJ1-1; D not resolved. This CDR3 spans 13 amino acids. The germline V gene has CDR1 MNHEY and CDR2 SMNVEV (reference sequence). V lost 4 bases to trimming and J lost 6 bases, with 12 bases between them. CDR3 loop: CASSSGYQAEAFF. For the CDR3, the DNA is TGTGCCAGCAGTTCCGGGTATCAAGCTGAAGCTTTCTTT.

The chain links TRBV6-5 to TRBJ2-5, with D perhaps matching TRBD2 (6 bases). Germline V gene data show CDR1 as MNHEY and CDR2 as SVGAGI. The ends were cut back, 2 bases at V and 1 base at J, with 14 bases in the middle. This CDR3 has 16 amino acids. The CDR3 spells CASSYRGSGLQETQYF. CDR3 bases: TGTGCCAGCAGTTACCGAGGTAGCGGTCTCCAAGAGACCCAGTACTTC.

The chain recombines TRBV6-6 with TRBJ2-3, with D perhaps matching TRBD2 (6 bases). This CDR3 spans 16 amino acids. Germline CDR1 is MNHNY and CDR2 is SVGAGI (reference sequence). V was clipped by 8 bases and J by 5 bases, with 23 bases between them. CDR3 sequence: CASGGFDPLSKDTQYF. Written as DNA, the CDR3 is TGTGCCAGCGGGGGGTTTGACCCGCTCTCGAAAGATACGCAGTATTTT.

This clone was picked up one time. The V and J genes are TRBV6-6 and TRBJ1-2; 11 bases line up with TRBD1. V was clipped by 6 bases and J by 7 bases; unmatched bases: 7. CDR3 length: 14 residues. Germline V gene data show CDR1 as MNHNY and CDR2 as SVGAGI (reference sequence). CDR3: CASSHGQGAGGYTF. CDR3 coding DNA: TGTGCCAGCAGCCACGGACAGGGGGCTGGTGGCTACACCTTC.

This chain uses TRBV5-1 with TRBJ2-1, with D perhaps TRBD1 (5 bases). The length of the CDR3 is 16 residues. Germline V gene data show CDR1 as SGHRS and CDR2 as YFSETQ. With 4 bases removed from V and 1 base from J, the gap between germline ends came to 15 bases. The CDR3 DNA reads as TGCGCCAGCAGCCCCAGACAGCCAGGGTCCTACAATGAGCAGTTCTTC. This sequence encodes CASSPRQPGSYNEQFF.

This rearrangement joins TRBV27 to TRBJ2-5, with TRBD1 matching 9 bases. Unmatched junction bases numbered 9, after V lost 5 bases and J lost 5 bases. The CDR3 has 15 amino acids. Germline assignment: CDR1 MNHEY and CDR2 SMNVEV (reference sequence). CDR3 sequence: CASSPSTGGLETQYF. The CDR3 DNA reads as TGTGCCAGCAGTCCATCAACAGGGGGCTTGGAGACCCAGTACTTC.

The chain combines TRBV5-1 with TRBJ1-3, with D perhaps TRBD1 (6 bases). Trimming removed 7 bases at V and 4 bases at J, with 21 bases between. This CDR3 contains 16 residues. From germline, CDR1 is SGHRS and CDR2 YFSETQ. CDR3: CASGHGNTGSGNTIYF. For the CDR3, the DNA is TGCGCCAGCGGACACGGAAATACAGGGTCAGGAAACACCATATATTTT. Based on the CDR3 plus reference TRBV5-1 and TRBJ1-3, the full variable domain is KAGVTQTPRYLIKTRGQQVTLSCSPISGHRSVSWYQQTPGQGLQFLFEYFSETQRNKGNFPGRFSGRQFSNSRSEMNVSTLELGDSALYLCASGHGNTGSGNTIYFGEGSWLTVV.

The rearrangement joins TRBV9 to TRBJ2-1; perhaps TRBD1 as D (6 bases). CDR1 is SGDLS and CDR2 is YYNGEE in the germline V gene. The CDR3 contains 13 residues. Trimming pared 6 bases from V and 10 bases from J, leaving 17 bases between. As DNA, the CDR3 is TGTGCCAGCACTGTCACAGGGAGTGGGGAGCAGTTCTTC. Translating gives CASTVTGSGEQFF.

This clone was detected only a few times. As DNA, the CDR3 is TGTGCCAGCAGTTACAGCTGGACAGGGAATACCGGGGAGCTGTTTTTT. Translated, it gives CASSYSWTGNTGELFF. The chain joins TRBV6-5 to TRBJ2-2, with 8 bases fitting TRBD1. Germline CDR1 is MNHEY and CDR2 is SVGAGI. J lost 5 bases, V lost 2 bases, and 7 bases had no gene match. This CDR3 contains 16 residues.

The CDR3 loop reads CASSNGTGRNTEAFF. The CDR3 DNA is TGTGCCAGCAGCAACGGGACAGGGCGGAACACTGAAGCTTTCTTT. The chain is built from TRBV5-5 and TRBJ1-1; 9 bases are a match to TRBD1. The CDR3 has 15 residues. V lost 4 bases and J lost 1; bases outside the gene matches: 5. Germline V gene sequence: CDR1 SGHKS, CDR2 YYEKEE (reference sequence).

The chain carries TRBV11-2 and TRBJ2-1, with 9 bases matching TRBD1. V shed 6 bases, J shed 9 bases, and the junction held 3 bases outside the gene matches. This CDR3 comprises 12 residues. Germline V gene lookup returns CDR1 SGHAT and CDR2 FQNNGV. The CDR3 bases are TGTGCCAGCAGTTGGACAGGGGTTGAGCAGTTCTTC. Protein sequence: CASSWTGVEQFF.

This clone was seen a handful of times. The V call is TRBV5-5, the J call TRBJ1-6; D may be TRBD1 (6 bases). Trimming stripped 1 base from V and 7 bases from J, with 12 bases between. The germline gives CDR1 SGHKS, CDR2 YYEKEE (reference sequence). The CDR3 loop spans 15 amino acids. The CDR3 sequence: CASSLYQGTNSPLHF. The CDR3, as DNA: TGTGCCAGCAGCTTGTATCAGGGGACCAATTCACCCCTCCACTTT.